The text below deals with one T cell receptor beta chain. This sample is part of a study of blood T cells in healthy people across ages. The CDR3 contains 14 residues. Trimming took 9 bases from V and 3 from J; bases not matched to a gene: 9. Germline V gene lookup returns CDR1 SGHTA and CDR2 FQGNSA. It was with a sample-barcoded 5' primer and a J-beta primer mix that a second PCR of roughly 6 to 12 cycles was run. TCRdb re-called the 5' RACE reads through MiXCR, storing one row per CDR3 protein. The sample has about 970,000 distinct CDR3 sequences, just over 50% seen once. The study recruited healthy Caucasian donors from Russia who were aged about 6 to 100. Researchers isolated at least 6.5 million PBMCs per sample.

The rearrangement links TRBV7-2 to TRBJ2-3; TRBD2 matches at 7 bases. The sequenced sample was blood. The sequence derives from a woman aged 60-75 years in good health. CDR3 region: CASRAGRLTDTQYF. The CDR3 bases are TGTGCCAGTAGAGCGGGGAGGCTGACAGATACGCAGTATTTT.